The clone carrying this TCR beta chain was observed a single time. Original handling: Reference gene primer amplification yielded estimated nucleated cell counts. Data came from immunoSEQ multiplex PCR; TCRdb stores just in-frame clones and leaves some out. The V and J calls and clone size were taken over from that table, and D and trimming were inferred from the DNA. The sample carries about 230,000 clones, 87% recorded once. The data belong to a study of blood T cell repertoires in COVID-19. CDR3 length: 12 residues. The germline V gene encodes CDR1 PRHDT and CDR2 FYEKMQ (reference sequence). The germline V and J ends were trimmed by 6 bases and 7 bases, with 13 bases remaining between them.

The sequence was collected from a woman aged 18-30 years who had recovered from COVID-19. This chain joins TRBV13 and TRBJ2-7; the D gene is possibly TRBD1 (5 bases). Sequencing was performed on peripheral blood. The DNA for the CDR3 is TGTGCCAGCAGAAGACAAGGGGATGAGCAGTACTTC. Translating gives CASRRQGDEQYF.